This TCR beta chain was sequenced during a study of blood T cells in healthy people across ages. Study summary: Template switching retrieved approximately one barcoded beta molecule for each two T cells. Study-level points and caveats: Because donor CMV status was unknown, expanded clonotype changes were possibly confounded.

A sample-barcoded 5' primer and a J-beta primer mix were used in a second PCR of about 6 to 11 cycles. Each cDNA molecule was tagged by a template-switch adaptor that had 12 random nucleotides. TCRdb reprocessed the 5' RACE reads with MiXCR, giving one entry per CDR3 protein. The data hold approximately 770,000 distinct CDR3 sequences, with over 45% observed a single time. As regards this clonotype: Its antigen is not identified.

This TCR was recovered from a man in his thirties or forties in good health. Sequenced input: blood.

The chain's CDR3 is CASSLNRQGSGNEQFF. CDR3 DNA: TGTGCCAGCAGCTTAAACCGACAGGGTTCCGGCAATGAGCAGTTCTTC. J is TRBJ2-1 and V is TRBV7-3; 7 nucleotides match TRBD1. The CDR3 spans 16 residues. Germline V gene data show CDR1 as SGHTA and CDR2 as FQGTGA. J lost 6 bases, V lost 1 base, and 9 bases had no gene match.